Listed here are 27 T cell receptor beta chains from one sample, sequenced in a study of blood T cell repertoires in COVID-19. Method: immunoSEQ multiplex PCR; TCRdb's copy keeps in-frame clones and lacks some. The table lists about 220,000 clones, 82% of them singletons. Specimen: PBMCs or T cells enriched from blood (not recorded which). Every receptor here comes from a woman aged 60-75 years who had recovered from COVID-19.

By sample share, this clone is medium-sized. The V and J genes are TRBV27 and TRBJ2-7; TRBD2 aligns across 8 bases. The germline V gene has CDR1 MNHEY and CDR2 SMNVEV (reference sequence). V dropped 4 bases and J dropped 3; count of bases not matched to a gene: 8. CDR3 size: 15 residues. This CDR3 reads CASSSGLALGYEQYF. CDR3 coding DNA: TGTGCCAGCAGTTCCGGACTAGCACTAGGCTACGAGCAGTACTTC.

This rearrangement joins TRBV7-9 to TRBJ2-3; 7 nucleotides line up with TRBD2. Trimming at V came to 5 bases and at J to 3 bases, leaving 14 bases not matched to a gene. Per germline, CDR1 SEHNR and CDR2 FQNEAQ (reference sequence). This CDR3 has 17 residues. The CDR3 spells CASSQRLAGGDTDTQYF. DNA of the CDR3: TGTGCCAGCAGCCAGAGGTTGGCTGGGGGGGATACAGATACGCAGTATTTT.

The rearrangement links TRBV7-9 to TRBJ1-6, with D perhaps TRBD1 (5 bases). The CDR3 sequence is 18 residues long. Germline V gives CDR1 SEHNR, CDR2 FQNEAQ (reference sequence). V lost 5 bases and J 6 bases, leaving 23 bases between the germline ends. The CDR3 DNA reads TGTGCCAGCAGCCAATACCCTGCAGGGAAATCGGGTAATTCACCCCTCCACTTT. It specifies CASSQYPAGKSGNSPLHF.

This clone was seen once. The chain uses TRBV3-1 (or the pseudogene TRBV3-2) and TRBJ1-6; D call uncertain. V was pared by 4 bases and J by 2 bases, with 9 bases between. CDR3 length equals 15 residues. Germline loops: CDR1 LGHDT, CDR2 YNNKEL (reference sequence). Here the CDR3 reads CASSPRETYNSPLHF. The CDR3, as DNA: TGTGCCAGCAGCCCCCGGGAAACCTATAATTCACCCCTCCACTTT.

In DNA, the CDR3 is TGCGCCAGCAGCCTCGGATGGGGACAGACGAGCGAAAAACTGTTTTTT. It codes for CASSLGWGQTSEKLFF. The gene calls are TRBV4-1 and TRBJ1-4, with TRBD1 matching 7 bases. This CDR3 has 16 residues. Germline V gene data show CDR1 as MGHRA and CDR2 as YSYEKL. Germline trimming cut 4 bases from V and 8 bases from J; bases unmatched to any gene: 13.

The sample holds one count of this clone. The chain uses TRBV19 and TRBJ2-2; D might be TRBD2 (6 bases). The CDR3 length is 18 residues. Germline lookup yields CDR1 LNHDA and CDR2 SQIVND (reference sequence). The V and J ends lost 4 bases and 6 bases respectively, with 24 bases between them. The CDR3 nucleotides read TGTGCCAGTAGTACTCAGGAGGGCTGGAGTATTAGCGCCGGGGAGCTGTTTTTT. The encoded protein is CASSTQEGWSISAGELFF.

The chain recombines TRBV27 with TRBJ1-1; D unresolved. The CDR3 totals 13 residues. V lost 2 bases and J lost 7, with 11 bases in between. Looked up from germline, CDR1 is MNHEY and CDR2 is SMNVEV (reference sequence). The CDR3 spells CASSLTRYLEAFF. The CDR3 coding sequence is TGTGCCAGCAGTTTAACCAGGTACCTTGAAGCTTTCTTT.

The chain joins TRBV24-1 to TRBJ2-3; D gene unclear. The CDR3 contains 13 residues. Germline V gene lookup returns CDR1 KGHDR and CDR2 SFDVKD. Trimming cost V 3 bases and J 6 bases, with 9 bases left between them. The CDR3 coding sequence is TGTGCCACCAGTGATCGTGGAGTCGATACGCAGTATTTT. Translation gives CATSDRGVDTQYF.

This clone showed up just a few times. Within the sample, other DNA sequences also encode this same CDR3. The rearrangement joins TRBV27 to TRBJ2-7, with D possibly being TRBD1 (6 bases). Trimming took off 5 bases at V and 2 bases at J, with 10 bases between the two ends. The CDR3 covers 13 residues. Germline assignment: CDR1 MNHEY and CDR2 SMNVEV (reference sequence). CDR3 in amino acids: CASSPSGAYEQYF. Written as DNA, the CDR3 is TGTGCCAGCAGTCCCTCAGGGGCCTACGAGCAGTACTTC.

This rearrangement joins TRBV19 to TRBJ2-3; 10 bases map to TRBD2. V trimming: 7 bases; J trimming: 6 bases; junction bases outside the gene matches: 16. Germline V CDR1 and CDR2: LNHDA, SQIVND (reference sequence). CDR3 size: 17 residues. CDR3 sequence: CASKPPGLAGVGDTQYF. As DNA, the CDR3 is TGTGCCAGTAAACCCCCGGGGCTAGCGGGAGTCGGGGATACGCAGTATTTT.

The chain joins TRBV10-3 to TRBJ1-5; 12 bases align to TRBD1. The CDR3 extends over 15 amino acids. CDR1 is ENHRY, CDR2 SYGVKD, per germline. With 4 bases clipped from V and 7 bases from J, the junction kept 5 bases outside the gene matches. CDR3: CAISGGQGAGQPQHF. The CDR3 DNA follows: TGTGCCATCAGTGGGGGACAGGGGGCCGGGCAGCCCCAGCATTTT.

The chain is built from TRBV2 and TRBJ2-7; the match to TRBD1 covers 9 bases. CDR1 and CDR2 (germline): SNHLY, FYNNEI. The V segment lost 7 bases and the J segment 2 bases; nucleotides outside the gene matches: 6. There are 14 residues in the CDR3. The chain's CDR3 is CASKVGQGPYEQYF. Here the CDR3 DNA reads TGTGCCAGCAAGGTAGGACAGGGGCCCTACGAGCAGTACTTC.

The chain is built from TRBV15 and TRBJ2-7, with 7 bases matching TRBD2. In germline, CDR1 is LNHNV, CDR2 YYDKDF (reference sequence). The CDR3 has 16 residues. The V segment lost 0 bases and the J segment 6 bases; nucleotides outside the gene matches: 11. CDR3 nucleotide sequence: TGTGCCACCAGCAGAGAGGGGGGGGAGTTCTTAGTCGAGCAGTACTTC. This gives the protein CATSREGGEFLVEQYF.

The chain links TRBV11-2 to TRBJ2-1, with D unclear. Germline CDR1 and CDR2: SGHAT and FQNNGV. The CDR3 covers 13 residues. Trimming shortened V by 7 bases and J by 5 bases, and 12 bases separated the two germline ends. The CDR3 here is CASTSGVHNEQFF. The DNA for the CDR3 is TGTGCCAGCACCTCCGGAGTCCACAATGAGCAGTTCTTC.

The CDR3 here is CSHTNPGQGANTEAFF. The CDR3 DNA is TGCAGTCATACAAACCCGGGACAGGGGGCTAACACTGAAGCTTTCTTT. The chain links TRBV29-1 to TRBJ1-1; TRBD1 agrees at 12 bases. In germline, CDR1 is SQVTM, CDR2 ANQGSEA. This CDR3 contains 16 residues.

This clone was seen only a few times. The germline gene is not matched at one end of the junction; a read error may be the cause. The V call is TRBV10-1, the J call TRBJ2-7; 7 bases line up with TRBD2. This CDR3 is built from 11 residues. Germline V lookup: CDR1 WNHNN, CDR2 SYGVQD (reference sequence). The CDR3 nucleotides read TGCGCCAGCAGTCAACGGACTAGAATTACTTTC. Amino acids: CASSQRTRITF.

This chain uses TRBV5-5 with TRBJ1-1; D possibly corresponds to TRBD1 (5 bases). CDR1 and CDR2 (germline): SGHKS, YYEKEE (reference sequence). The CDR3 contains 15 residues. The ends were cut back, 2 bases at V and 0 bases at J, with 11 bases in the middle. Here the CDR3 DNA reads TGTGCCAGCAGCTTTTTTCGGGGGGTGAACACTGAAGCTTTCTTT. This gives the protein CASSFFRGVNTEAFF.

This chain connects TRBV2 to TRBJ2-1; D is possibly TRBD2 (6 bases). Germline CDR1 and CDR2: SNHLY and FYNNEI. CDR3 length equals 14 residues. V was cut by 3 bases and J by 5 bases, with 11 bases left in between. Written as DNA, the CDR3 is TGTGCCAGCAGTGATACTAGCCGTGACAATGAGCAGTTCTTC. Its translation: CASSDTSRDNEQFF.

The J gene is TRBJ2-2, the V gene TRBV10-1; D gene ambiguous. The V gene lost 3 bases and the J gene lost 0 bases, with 2 bases spanning the gap. This CDR3 is built from 13 residues. Germline V lookup: CDR1 WNHNN, CDR2 SYGVQD (reference sequence). CDR3 sequence: CASSDTNTGELFF. The DNA for the CDR3 is TGCGCCAGCAGTGATACGAACACCGGGGAGCTGTTTTTT.

This chain links TRBV5-5 with TRBJ2-5; weak D call: TRBD1 (6 bases). The CDR3 is 13 amino acids. V lost 3 bases, J lost 0 bases, and 6 bases lay in between. CDR1 is SGHKS, CDR2 YYEKEE, per germline (reference sequence). The CDR3 DNA sequence: TGTGCCAGCAGCTGGACAGACCAAGAGACCCAGTACTTC. It specifies CASSWTDQETQYF.

This sequence joins TRBV10-1 and TRBJ2-7, with D tentatively TRBD1 (6 bases). Looked up from germline, CDR1 is WNHNN and CDR2 is SYGVQD (reference sequence). CDR3 length: 11 amino acids. V shed 6 bases and J shed 7 bases, with 10 bases lying between them. The CDR3, as DNA: TGCGCCAGCAGCACAGGGTCGGAGCAGTACTTC. Translation gives CASSTGSEQYF.

This chain joins TRBV7-9 and TRBJ1-5; tentative D call: TRBD1 (6 bases). V lost 8 bases and J 4 bases, leaving 9 bases between the germline ends. The CDR3 is made up of 12 amino acids. Germline V CDR1 and CDR2: SEHNR, FQNEAQ (reference sequence). The CDR3 sequence: CASQQGNQPQHF. The CDR3, as DNA: TGTGCCAGCCAACAGGGTAATCAGCCCCAGCATTTT.

The CDR3 coding sequence is TGTGCCAGCACCTGGACAGGGGGAGACACAGATACGCAGTATTTT. Translating gives CASTWTGGDTDTQYF. The chain combines TRBV6-5 with TRBJ2-3; 10 bases map to TRBD1. The germline gives CDR1 MNHEY, CDR2 SVGAGI. There are 15 residues in the CDR3. The ends lost 7 bases at V and 2 bases at J; junction bases unmatched: 6.

The sample holds one count of this clone. The chain carries TRBV7-2 and TRBJ2-3; 9 nucleotides agree with TRBD1. The CDR3 has 15 amino acids. Germline V lookup: CDR1 SGHTA, CDR2 FQGNSA. V shed 4 bases and J 0 bases; nucleotides not matched to a gene: 2. CDR3 in amino acids: CASSSGQGSTDTQYF. In DNA, the CDR3 is TGTGCCAGCAGCTCTGGACAGGGGAGCACAGATACGCAGTATTTT.

This clone was picked up a small number of times. This sequence joins TRBV19 and TRBJ2-7; TRBD2 agrees at 9 bases. J lost 2 bases, V lost 3 bases, and 17 bases had no gene match. The CDR3 is 19 residues long. Germline CDR1 LNHDA, CDR2 SQIVND (reference sequence). In DNA form, the CDR3 reads TGTGCCAGTAGTATCAAAGGGACTAGCTTTGGGGGGCTCACCTACGAGCAGTACTTC. Encoded protein: CASSIKGTSFGGLTYEQYF.

This chain joins TRBV2 and TRBJ2-7; TRBD1 aligns across 9 bases. The CDR3 has 14 residues. Trimming removed 6 bases from V and 1 base from J; junction bases left unmatched: 4. Looked up from germline, CDR1 is SNHLY and CDR2 is FYNNEI. The CDR3 spells CASRSGTGSYEQYF. In nucleotides, the CDR3 is TGTGCCAGCAGATCCGGGACAGGGTCCTACGAGCAGTACTTC.

This sequence joins TRBV29-1 and TRBJ1-2, with unresolved D. Germline V gene data show CDR1 as SQVTM and CDR2 as ANQGSEA. The CDR3 spans 13 residues. Trimming removed 7 bases from V and 0 bases from J, with 12 bases in between. CDR3 in DNA: TGCAGCGCCAGACACAATACTAACTATGGCTACACCTTC. This codes for CSARHNTNYGYTF.